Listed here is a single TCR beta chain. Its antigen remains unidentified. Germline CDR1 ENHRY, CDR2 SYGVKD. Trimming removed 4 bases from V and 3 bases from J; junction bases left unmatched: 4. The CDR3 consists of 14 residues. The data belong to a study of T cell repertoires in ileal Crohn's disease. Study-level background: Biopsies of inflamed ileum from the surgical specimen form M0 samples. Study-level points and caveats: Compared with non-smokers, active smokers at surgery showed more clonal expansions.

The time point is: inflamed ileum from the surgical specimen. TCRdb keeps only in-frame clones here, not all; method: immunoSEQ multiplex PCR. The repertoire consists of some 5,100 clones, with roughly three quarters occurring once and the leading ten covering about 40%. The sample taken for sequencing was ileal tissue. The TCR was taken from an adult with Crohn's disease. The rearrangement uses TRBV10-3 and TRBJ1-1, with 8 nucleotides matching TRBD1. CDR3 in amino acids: CAISADRGDTEAFF. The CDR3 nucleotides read TGTGCCATCAGTGCAGACAGGGGAGACACTGAAGCTTTCTTT.